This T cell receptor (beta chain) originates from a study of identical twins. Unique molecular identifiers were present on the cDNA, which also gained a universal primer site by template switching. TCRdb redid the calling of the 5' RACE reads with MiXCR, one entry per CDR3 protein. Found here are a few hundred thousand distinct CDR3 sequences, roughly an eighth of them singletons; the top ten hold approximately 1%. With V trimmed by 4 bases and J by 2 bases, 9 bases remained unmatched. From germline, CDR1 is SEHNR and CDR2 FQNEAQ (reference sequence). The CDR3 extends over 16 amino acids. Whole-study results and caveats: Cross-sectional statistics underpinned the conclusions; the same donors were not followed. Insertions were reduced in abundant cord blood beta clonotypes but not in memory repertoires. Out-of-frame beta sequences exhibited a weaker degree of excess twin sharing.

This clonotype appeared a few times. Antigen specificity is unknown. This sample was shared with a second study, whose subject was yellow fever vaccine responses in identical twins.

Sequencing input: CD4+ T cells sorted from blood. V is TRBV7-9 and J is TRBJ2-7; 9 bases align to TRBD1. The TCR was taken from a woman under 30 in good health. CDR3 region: CASSSHRGQGPYEQYF. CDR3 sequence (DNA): TGTGCCAGCAGCTCCCATAGGGGACAGGGACCCTACGAGCAGTACTTC.